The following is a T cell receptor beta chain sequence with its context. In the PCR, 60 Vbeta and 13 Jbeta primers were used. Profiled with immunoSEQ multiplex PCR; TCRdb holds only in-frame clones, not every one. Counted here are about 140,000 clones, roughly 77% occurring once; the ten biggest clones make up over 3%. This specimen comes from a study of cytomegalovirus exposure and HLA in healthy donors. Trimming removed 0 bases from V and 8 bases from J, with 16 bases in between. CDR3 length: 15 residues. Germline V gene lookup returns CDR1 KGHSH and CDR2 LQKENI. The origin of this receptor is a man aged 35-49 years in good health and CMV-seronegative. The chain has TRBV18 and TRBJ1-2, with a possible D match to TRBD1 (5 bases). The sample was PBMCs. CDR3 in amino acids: CASSPPGAGRGGYTF. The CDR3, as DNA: TGTGCCAGCTCACCACCTGGGGCAGGGCGTGGAGGCTACACCTTC.